This TCR beta chain was found in a study of blood T cell repertoires in COVID-19. Background on the study: From the United States, Italy and Spain came samples of acute and convalescent COVID-19. PBMCs, B-cell-depleted T cells, or T cells provided the cDNA or gDNA that made up the material.

The length of the CDR3 is 18 residues. CDR1 and CDR2 (germline): MNHEY, SVGEGT. Trimming took off 0 bases at V and 1 base at J, with 18 bases between the two ends. In the study's own analysis: Amplification of reference gene primers was used by the study to estimate nucleated cell counts. Produced via immunoSEQ multiplex PCR; TCRdb's table is partial and in-frame only. V and J calls and clone size are given by that table; D and trimming were obtained from the DNA. The table shows fewer than 100,000 clones, with roughly 91% occurring only once. The TCR sequence derives from a woman in her forties or fifties in a cohort sampled during active COVID-19. Input material: peripheral blood. The chain couples TRBV6-2 or TRBV6-3 to TRBJ2-5; D perhaps matches TRBD2 (5 bases). The CDR3 DNA sequence: TGTGCCAGCAGTTACTCGATCTACGGCGGGCAGTCCCAAGAGACCCAGTACTTC. Its translation is CASSYSIYGGQSQETQYF.